This T cell receptor (beta chain) was observed in a study of T cell responses to AZD1222 COVID-19 vaccine. J was trimmed by 5 bases and V by 5 bases; bases with no gene match: 9. The CDR3 covers 16 residues. Germline CDR1 is SEHNR and CDR2 is FQNEAQ (reference sequence). Profiling relied on immunoSEQ multiplex PCR, and the TCRdb table lists in-frame clones only, not all of them. Here the sample spans 150,000 or so clones, just over 90% being singletons. As concerns this clone: The antigen is unknown.

Study conclusions and caveats: Spike was spanned by vaccine-associated CD4 TCRs, with dominance at 160-218 and 743-854. Only 5 or 6 people who got AZD1222 tested seropositive at baseline. Spike-specific TCR breadth and depth rose after two AZD1222 doses. Regions left unmutated in variants are reportedly the target of nearly half of spike-specific TCRs.

The rearrangement joins TRBV7-9 to TRBJ2-2; 9 bases are shared with TRBD2. The sequence came from an adult who received the AZD1222 COVID-19 vaccine. Specimen: peripheral blood, collected 28 days after the second AZD1222 dose. CDR3 bases: TGTGCCAGCAGCGTGTTAGCGGGAGCAAAGACCGGGGAGCTGTTTTTT. Its translation is CASSVLAGAKTGELFF.